This T cell receptor beta chain was captured in a study of identical twins. TCRdb used MiXCR to reprocess the 5' RACE reads, holding one entry per CDR3 protein. This sample has 130,000 to 150,000 distinct CDR3 sequences, with under 4.5% found just once. This clonotype was found many times. The antigen remains undetermined. Study-wide findings and caveats: Memory repertoires lacked the insertion deficit that abundant cord blood beta clonotypes showed. Cross-sectional statistics, not tracking of the same donors, supported the conclusions. Sequences that were beta out-of-frame showed weaker excess twin sharing.

This CDR3 has 14 amino acids. The V end lost 4 bases, the J end lost 4 bases, and 12 bases lay between the germline ends. Germline values: CDR1 SGDLS, CDR2 YYNGEE. The material sequenced was memory T cells sorted from blood. This TCR came from a man aged 18 to 30 in good health. The J gene is TRBJ2-1, the V gene TRBV9; D is unresolved. CDR3 DNA: TGTGCCAGCAGCCCGCTGACGGCTTACAATGAGCAGTTCTTC. Translation: CASSPLTAYNEQFF.